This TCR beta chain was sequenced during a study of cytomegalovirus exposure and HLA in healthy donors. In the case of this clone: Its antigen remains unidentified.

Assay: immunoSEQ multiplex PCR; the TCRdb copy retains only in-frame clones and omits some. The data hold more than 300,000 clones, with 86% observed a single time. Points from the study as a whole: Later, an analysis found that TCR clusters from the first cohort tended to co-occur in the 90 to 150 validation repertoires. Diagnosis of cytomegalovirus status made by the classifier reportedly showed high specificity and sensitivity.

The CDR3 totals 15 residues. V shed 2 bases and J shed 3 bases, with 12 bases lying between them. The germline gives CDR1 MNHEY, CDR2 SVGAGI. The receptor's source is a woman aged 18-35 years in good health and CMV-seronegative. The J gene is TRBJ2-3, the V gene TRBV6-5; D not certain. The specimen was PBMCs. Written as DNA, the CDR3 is TGTGCCAGCAGTTACCCCCAAGCTGCAACAGATACGCAGTATTTT. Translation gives CASSYPQAATDTQYF.